One sample yielded the 14 T cell receptor beta chains listed below, sequenced in a study of T-cell memory formation after mild COVID-19. TCRdb fed the 5' RACE reads into MiXCR, producing one record per CDR3 protein. The repertoire holds about 140,000 distinct CDR3 sequences, with 25% as singletons. Sequenced: PBMCs or a T cell subset sorted from them (not recorded which). The receptors come from an adult woman who had mild COVID-19 (a few samples of this study predate the infection). Cell type and time point are not known.

This clonotype was seen a few times. This chain connects TRBV4-3 to TRBJ1-1, with TRBD1 matching over 8 bases. The CDR3 has 13 residues. Germline trimming cut 0 bases from V and 12 bases from J; bases unmatched to any gene: 6. Germline assignment: CDR1 LGHNA and CDR2 YSLEER. Here the CDR3 DNA reads TGCGCCAGCAGCCAAGACTCGACAGGGGAATCTTTCTTT. Protein product: CASSQDSTGESFF.

J is TRBJ2-2 and V is TRBV12-3 or TRBV12-4; tentative D call: TRBD1 (6 bases). V was cut by 3 bases and J by 1 base, with 12 bases left in between. CDR3 length: 16 amino acids. The CDR3 region has the DNA TGTGCCAGCAGTTTGATGGGGACAATGAACACCGGGGAGCTGTTTTTT. Amino acid sequence: CASSLMGTMNTGELFF.

The chain joins TRBV5-1 to TRBJ2-3; 8 bases are a match to TRBD2. Germline CDR1 is SGHRS and CDR2 is YFSETQ. J lost 4 bases, V lost 5 bases, and 21 bases had no gene match. The CDR3 consists of 19 residues. CDR3 sequence reads: CASRIWILADELGADTQYF. CDR3 nucleotides: TGCGCCAGCAGGATTTGGATACTAGCGGACGAGCTTGGCGCAGATACGCAGTATTTT.

This clonotype has only one observation. V and J are TRBV27 and TRBJ1-2, with D possibly TRBD1 on 6 matching bases. This CDR3 region has 12 residues. V lost 4 bases and J 6 bases, leaving 9 bases between the germline ends. Germline V gene sequence: CDR1 MNHEY, CDR2 SMNVEV (reference sequence). As DNA, the CDR3 is TGTGCCAGCAGTTCACAGGGAGATGGCTACACCTTC. Protein: CASSSQGDGYTF.

Only a few counts were recorded for this clonotype. V usage is TRBV7-9 and J usage is TRBJ2-7, with TRBD2 matching over 7 bases. Germline V lookup: CDR1 SEHNR, CDR2 FQNEAQ (reference sequence). The CDR3 totals 14 residues. Trimming took 8 bases from V and 2 from J; bases not matched to a gene: 9. The CDR3 sequence: CASGSTSATYEQYF. The CDR3 bases are TGTGCCAGCGGGTCAACTAGCGCCACCTACGAGCAGTACTTC. Drawing the rest from reference TRBV7-9 and TRBJ2-7, the complete variable domain is DTGVSQNPRHKITKRGQNVTFRCDPISEHNRLYWYRQTLGQGPEFLTYFQNEAQLEKSRLLSDRFSAERPKGSFSTLEIQRTEQGDSAMYLCASGSTSATYEQYFGPGTRLTVT.

V and J are TRBV6-2 or TRBV6-3 and TRBJ1-1; D is unclear. CDR3 length: 15 residues. Germline V lookup: CDR1 MNHEY, CDR2 SVGEGT. Between the trimmed V and J ends, which lost 5 bases and 3 bases, there was a span of 16 bases. CDR3 residues: CASSELSDLDTEAFF. Written as DNA, the CDR3 is TGTGCCAGCAGTGAGCTATCGGACCTAGACACTGAAGCTTTCTTT.

This clonotype was seen more than once but under ten times. J is TRBJ2-7 and V is TRBV9; 7 bases map to TRBD1. V trimming: 4 bases; J trimming: 1 base; junction bases outside the gene matches: 11. CDR1 SGDLS and CDR2 YYNGEE come from the germline V gene. The CDR3 has 16 residues. The CDR3 is CASSPSGTAVSYEQYF. CDR3 nucleotide sequence: TGTGCCAGCAGCCCCTCCGGGACAGCCGTATCCTACGAGCAGTACTTC.

The rearrangement joins TRBV12-3 or TRBV12-4 to TRBJ2-1; 7 nucleotides align to TRBD2. The CDR3 is 15 amino acids. V dropped 6 bases and J dropped 1; count of bases not matched to a gene: 6. The CDR3 DNA sequence: TGTGCCAGCAGCCCTCGGGGGGTTTCCTACAATGAGCAGTTCTTC. Encoded protein: CASSPRGVSYNEQFF.

This chain joins TRBV20-1 and TRBJ2-1; D may be TRBD2 (6 bases). Trimming took 6 bases from V and 10 from J, leaving 16 bases between them. CDR1 and CDR2 (germline): DFQATT, SNEGSKA (reference sequence). The CDR3 spans 12 residues. CDR3: CSAPNWREEQFF. For the CDR3, the DNA is TGCAGTGCCCCGAACTGGAGGGAGGAGCAGTTCTTC.

The V gene is TRBV7-6, the J gene TRBJ1-1, with TRBD1 matching 7 bases. This CDR3 comprises 17 residues. Trimming cost V 1 base and J 0 bases; bases outside gene matches: 8. Germline loops: CDR1 SGHVS, CDR2 FNYEAQ. CDR3 region: CASSLGGFGTVNTEAFF. In DNA, the CDR3 is TGTGCCAGCAGCTTAGGGGGATTTGGGACAGTGAACACTGAAGCTTTCTTT.

The genes are TRBV10-3 and TRBJ1-1; the D is unclear. The CDR3 has 14 amino acids. The V gene's germline CDR1 is ENHRY and CDR2 SYGVKD. V lost 0 bases and J 1 base, leaving 6 bases between the germline ends. CDR3 nucleotide sequence: TGTGCCATCAGTGAGTCGCAAGGGAACACTGAAGCTTTCTTT. Protein product: CAISESQGNTEAFF.

This clonotype has a handful of counts. This chain links TRBV20-1 with TRBJ2-3; 8 bases agree with TRBD2. Germline trimming cut 5 bases from V and 0 bases from J; bases unmatched to any gene: 10. This CDR3 has 16 amino acids. Germline lookup yields CDR1 DFQATT and CDR2 SNEGSKA (reference sequence). The DNA of the CDR3 is TGCAGTGCTCCTCTGGATAGCGGGACGAGCACAGATACGCAGTATTTT. Encoded protein: CSAPLDSGTSTDTQYF.

The V and J genes are TRBV6-6 and TRBJ2-3; 13 bases are a match to TRBD2. The CDR3 spans 19 residues. The V segment lost 2 bases and the J segment 3 bases; nucleotides outside the gene matches: 11. Germline V gene data show CDR1 as MNHNY and CDR2 as SVGAGI (reference sequence). CDR3 in amino acids: CASSYRSTSGGRETDTQYF. The CDR3 DNA follows: TGTGCCAGCAGTTACCGTTCGACTAGCGGGGGGCGCGAGACAGATACGCAGTATTTT.

The J gene is TRBJ2-3, the V gene TRBV27; D unclear. CDR1 and CDR2 (germline): MNHEY, SMNVEV (reference sequence). Deletions cut 4 bases from V and 5 bases from J, with 10 bases between. This CDR3 spans 13 amino acids. Here the CDR3 DNA reads TGTGCCAGCAGTTCGCCGTGGAGAGATACGCAGTATTTT. Protein: CASSSPWRDTQYF.